This T cell receptor beta chain was profiled in a study of radiation and T cells in renal cell carcinoma (dated by TCRdb to 2019 to 2021). Notes on the research overall: Samples came from a clinical trial, in which primary renal cell carcinomas received 15 Gy stereotactic body radiation therapy followed by nephrectomy 4 weeks later. In total, approximately 53 samples underwent TCR beta sequencing: roughly 26 tumors plus 27 peripheral blood samples. Across all 50 or so samples, several million unique CDR3 nucleotide sequences, encoding roughly 3 million unique CDR3 amino acid sequences, were identified.

TCR beta libraries were generated from genomic DNA with the immunoSEQ kit, following the manufacturer's recommendations. To prepare libraries, a first multiplex PCR with proprietary primers was run, followed by a second PCR that added unique barcodes, and a bead cleanup was done after each round. Each sample batch included a kit-provided positive control reaction and a negative control reaction. The final libraries were assessed on an Agilent 4200 TapeStation D1000 ScreenTape, pooled by volume, and quantified by qPCR. Sequencing was performed on an Illumina NextSeq500 using a MidOutput 150-cycle cartridge, with 156 Read1 cycles, 15 Index1 cycles, and the kit custom primers. The pooled library was loaded at approximately 1.1 pM with an approximately 22% PhiX control spike-in. The paper's processing steps were these. Vendor-processed data were analyzed in R, with a clonotype defined as all T cells sharing the same CDR3 nucleotide sequence. In the clone abundance analyses, frequencies in each sample were normalized to that sample's 10,000 most abundant clones. Public T cell clones, averaging fewer than five per sample, were removed before analysis. A difference in abundance of at least 32-fold between compartments was used to define tumor-enriched and baseline blood-enriched clonotypes. A beta-binomial differential abundance model was applied to find clonotypes that expanded or contracted between blood time points. Tumor-blood repertoire similarity was measured with the Baroni-Urbani and Buser coefficient, and groups were compared using two-tailed Wilcoxon tests in R. What TCRdb holds here is the immuneACCESS table cut down to in-frame rearrangements. Part of the clones is not present; checked against another copy, under half of the missing clones reflect an unresolved V gene, and the others are unexplained. The DNA gave D and trimming, while V, J and clone size come from that table. The sample table lists 100,000 to 150,000 clones, approximately 78% of them with a count of one. Around 3% of the sample comes from the top ten.

In light of the paper, this sample's time point label describes: baseline pretreatment blood. The treatment or condition label corresponds to: 15 Gy SBRT to primary tumor, nephrectomy 4 weeks later. To follow tumor-enriched clonotypes, peripheral blood was collected serially from radiation-treated patients at baseline and again at 2 weeks and 4 weeks after SBRT. Every patient had renal cell carcinoma of clear cell pathology. The QIAamp DNA Blood Mini Kit (Qiagen) was used to prepare genomic DNA for TCR sequencing. Samples were included in the analyses only if all quality control checks were passed. Comment on this clone: Its antigen is not yet known. Base-call qualities are not available, and no considerably larger clone is one nucleotide away.

Overall study results and their limits: In blood, the top tumor clonotypes increased between baseline and 2 weeks post-radiation and then shrank by 4 weeks, which suggests that tumor-resident clones expanded only transiently. Dynamics of the blood repertoire were not tracked past 4 weeks after treatment. The single-armed trial design could not address effects of radiation dose or scheduling on the TCR repertoire. No pretreatment tumor biopsies were available, so the baseline intratumoral presence of clonotypes could not be determined.

Including cysteine and phenylalanine, the CDR3 has 15 amino acids. Here the CDR3 DNA is all that survives: 45 bases in frame from base 1. Sequences SGHKS (CDR1) and YYEKEE (CDR2) are obtained from the germline V gene (reference sequence). Deletion took 4 bases off V and 0 bases off J, with a span of 13 bases between the germline ends. This receptor was identified in an older woman with renal cell carcinoma. This chain joins TRBV5-5 to TRBJ1-2; TRBD1 is possibly the D segment (6 matching bases). The material sequenced was blood, taken from a patient whose treatment included radiotherapy and nephrectomy. The CDR3 protein is CASSLETGTNYGYTF. The nucleotides read TGTGCCAGCAGCCTCGAGACAGGAACTAACTATGGCTACACCTTC.